This entry lists 18 T cell receptor beta chains sequenced from one sample in a study of neoadjuvant anti-PD-1 for oral cavity cancer. Time point given: after neoadjuvant nivolumab, at surgical resection. Sequencing used immunoSEQ multiplex PCR; TCRdb keeps in-frame clones, though not all of them. In the table there are 20,000 to 25,000 clones, 35% to 50% of which are singletons. Sequencing used tumor tissue, obtained after nivolumab (anti-PD-1) treatment. The receptors derive from a person between 40 and 85 years old with oral cavity squamous cell carcinoma.

This clone was counted a few times. The chain joins TRBV7-6 to TRBJ2-7; TRBD1 aligns across 7 bases. V shed 0 bases, J shed 2 bases, and the junction held 10 bases outside the gene matches. The V gene's germline CDR1 is SGHVS and CDR2 FNYEAQ. The CDR3 loop spans 17 amino acids. CDR3 region: CASSLAAGTASAYEQYF. Written as DNA, the CDR3 is TGTGCCAGCAGCTTAGCTGCCGGGACAGCCTCAGCCTACGAGCAGTACTTC.

This chain connects TRBV10-3 to TRBJ1-1; D uncertain. There are 16 residues in the CDR3. V was clipped by 5 bases and J by 1 base, with 17 bases between them. CDR1 and CDR2 (germline): ENHRY, SYGVKD. In DNA form, the CDR3 reads TGTGCCATCAGTAGTTCCGACCGACCACAGAACACTGAAGCTTTCTTT. Encoded protein: CAISSSDRPQNTEAFF.

The J gene is TRBJ1-4, the V gene TRBV7-2, with D possibly being TRBD1 (6 bases). The CDR3 has 15 amino acids. Germline CDR1 reads SGHTA; CDR2 reads FQGNSA. V lost 5 bases and J lost 5, with 15 bases in between. Written as DNA, the CDR3 is TGTGCCAGCAGCCCCCAGACAGGCCTCAATGAAAAACTGTTTTTT. Protein: CASSPQTGLNEKLFF. Full variable domain (outside the CDR3, taken from reference TRBV7-2 and TRBJ1-4): GAGVSQSPSNKVTEKGKDVELRCDPISGHTALYWYRQSLGQGLEFLIYFQGNSAPDKSGLPSDRFSAERTGGSVSTLTIQRTQQEDSAVYLCASSPQTGLNEKLFFGSGTQLSVL.

This clone came up many times. The rearrangement joins TRBV7-2 to TRBJ2-5; D unresolved. Germline V CDR1 and CDR2: SGHTA, FQGNSA. The CDR3 contains 14 residues. Deletions cut 1 base from V and 0 bases from J, with 6 bases between. CDR3 protein: CASSLVRNQETQYF. In DNA form, the CDR3 reads TGTGCCAGCAGCTTAGTACGGAACCAAGAGACCCAGTACTTC.

The chain combines TRBV5-6 with TRBJ1-1, with TRBD1 identical over 8 bases. The CDR3 is made up of 14 amino acids. CDR1 is SGHDT and CDR2 is YYEEEE in the germline V gene. Trimming cost V 4 bases and J 7 bases; bases outside gene matches: 9. The CDR3: CASSHPGQGIEAFF. CDR3 DNA sequence: TGTGCCAGCAGCCACCCCGGACAGGGTATTGAAGCTTTCTTT.

V usage is TRBV6-1 and J usage is TRBJ2-5, with 8 nucleotides matching TRBD1. This CDR3 is built from 14 residues. The germline gives CDR1 MNHNS, CDR2 SASEGT. V was pared by 7 bases and J by 4 bases, with 8 bases of the junction left unmatched. For the CDR3, the DNA is TGTGCCAGCAACCTGGACAGGGTATTAGAGACCCAGTACTTC. Amino acid sequence: CASNLDRVLETQYF.

The chain recombines TRBV6-6 with TRBJ1-2; the D gene is possibly TRBD1 (5 bases). CDR1 and CDR2 from the germline V gene are MNHNY and SVGAGI (reference sequence). V shed 8 bases and J shed 5 bases, with 9 bases lying between them. This CDR3 region has 11 residues. The CDR3 nucleotides read TGTGCCAGCCATAAGGGGTATGGCTACACCTTC. This gives the protein CASHKGYGYTF.

V and J are TRBV6-1 and TRBJ2-5, with TRBD2 matching 9 bases. Trimming at V came to 1 base and at J to 5 bases, leaving 11 bases not matched to a gene. CDR1 is MNHNS and CDR2 is SASEGT in the germline V gene. CDR3 length: 17 residues. The CDR3 DNA follows: TGTGCCAGCAGTGAAGAGGCTAGCGGGGAGGTTCGGGAGACCCAGTACTTC. It yields the protein CASSEEASGEVRETQYF.

Many counts were recorded for this clone. The chain has TRBV15 and TRBJ2-7; perhaps TRBD1 as D (5 bases). This CDR3 spans 14 amino acids. V was shortened by 0 bases and J by 1 base, with 7 bases between the two germline ends. Per germline, CDR1 LNHNV and CDR2 YYDKDF (reference sequence). The CDR3: CATSREGVSYEQYF. In DNA form, the CDR3 reads TGTGCCACCAGCAGAGAAGGGGTTTCCTACGAGCAGTACTTC.

This clone has a handful of counts. This rearrangement joins TRBV4-1 to TRBJ1-2, with TRBD1 matching 7 bases. The germline V gene encodes CDR1 MGHRA and CDR2 YSYEKL. V shed 2 bases and J 7 bases; nucleotides not matched to a gene: 25. The CDR3 is made up of 20 amino acids. The chain's CDR3 is CASSQYPGQSLTRITAGYTF. In nucleotides, the CDR3 is TGCGCCAGCAGCCAATATCCGGGACAGTCATTAACCCGAATTACGGCTGGCTACACCTTC.

This clone was recorded a few times. This chain uses TRBV7-9 with TRBJ1-1; no clear D gene. Germline V lookup: CDR1 SEHNR, CDR2 FQNEAQ (reference sequence). V shed 1 base and J shed 6 bases, with 12 bases lying between them. The CDR3 covers 14 residues. The CDR3 region has the DNA TGTGCCAGCAGCTTAGTCGTTGGTCCCCCTGAAGCTTTCTTT. This codes for CASSLVVGPPEAFF.

The chain has TRBV15 and TRBJ1-1; the D is unclear. Germline CDR1 and CDR2: LNHNV and YYDKDF (reference sequence). This CDR3 is 15 amino acids long. V was pared by 5 bases and J by 2 bases, with 15 bases between. CDR3 amino acids: CATSLPFGYNTEAFF. CDR3 nucleotide sequence: TGTGCCACCAGCCTCCCTTTCGGGTACAACACTGAAGCTTTCTTT.

This clone has just a few counts. V usage is TRBV7-8 and J usage is TRBJ1-1, with a tentative D call TRBD1 (6 bases). CDR3 length: 19 amino acids. Trimming removed 8 bases from V and 3 bases from J, with 31 bases in between. CDR1 is SGHVS, CDR2 FQNEAQ, per germline. This chain's CDR3 is CASATSLRGVFRADTEAFF. CDR3 nucleotide sequence: TGTGCCAGCGCCACCAGCCTCAGGGGTGTTTTTAGGGCGGACACTGAAGCTTTCTTT. The full variable domain, rest sourced from reference TRBV7-8 and TRBJ1-1, is GAGVSQSPRYKVAKRGQDVALRCDPISGHVSLFWYQQALGQGPEFLTYFQNEAQLDKSGLPSDRFFAERPEGSVSTLKIQRTQQEDSAVYLCASATSLRGVFRADTEAFFGQGTRLTVV.

This clone was picked up a small number of times. The rearrangement joins TRBV7-9 to TRBJ1-6, with no clear D. This CDR3 has 16 amino acids. V was clipped by 1 base and J by 5 bases, with 12 bases between them. Germline lookup yields CDR1 SEHNR and CDR2 FQNEAQ (reference sequence). The CDR3 loop reads CASSLVGGPHNSPLHF. The CDR3 nucleotides read TGTGCCAGCAGCTTAGTTGGTGGGCCCCATAATTCACCCCTCCACTTT.

The J gene is TRBJ1-5, the V gene TRBV7-9; 7 bases map to TRBD1. J gave up 7 bases and V 5 bases, and 14 bases lay outside the gene matches. The CDR3 has 16 residues. CDR1 is SEHNR, CDR2 FQNEAQ, per germline (reference sequence). CDR3: CASSPLWDRAEQPQHF. As DNA, the CDR3 is TGTGCCAGCAGCCCGTTATGGGACAGAGCGGAACAGCCCCAGCATTTT.

CDR3 sequence (DNA): TGCGCCAGCAGCTTGGAGGGCAGAAGGGGGGGCATTGATGGCTACACCTTC. This sequence encodes CASSLEGRRGGIDGYTF. The chain carries TRBV5-1 and TRBJ1-2; possibly TRBD1 for D (6 bases). The CDR3 is made up of 17 amino acids. V lost 0 bases and J 6 bases, leaving 21 bases between the germline ends. Germline CDR1 and CDR2: SGHRS and YFSETQ.

The chain has TRBV7-2 and TRBJ2-7, with 8 positions matching TRBD1. V lost 3 bases, J lost 6 bases, and 7 bases stayed unmatched. The CDR3 is 14 residues long. The V gene's germline CDR1 is SGHTA and CDR2 FQGNSA. As DNA, the CDR3 is TGTGCCAGCAGCTTGTTCAGGGGGCAAGGCGAGCAGTACTTC. Translating gives CASSLFRGQGEQYF.

This chain joins TRBV7-2 and TRBJ2-1; D remains ambiguous. This CDR3 is 16 amino acids long. Trimming took off 4 bases at V and 0 bases at J, with 13 bases between the two ends. CDR1 is SGHTA and CDR2 is FQGNSA in the germline V gene. CDR3 coding DNA: TGTGCCAGCAGCTATTGGGCCCAATACTCCTACAATGAGCAGTTCTTC. Its translation is CASSYWAQYSYNEQFF.